This T cell receptor beta chain was recovered during a study of CD8+ T cells in alopecia areata. Points from the study as a whole: Lesional tissue from the scalp (especially in alopecia totalis/universalis) showed higher clonality than normal scalp. With patients, TCR sharing proved less clear than in mice, a difference possibly related to HLA.

A word on this clone: The antigen remains unidentified.

Germline CDR1 is SQVTM and CDR2 is ANQGSEA. The CDR3 contains 14 residues. V was pared by 4 bases and J by 6 bases, with 5 bases of the junction left unmatched. Extracted from the samples, RNA was reverse transcribed into cDNA to serve as the sequencing template. The table came from immunoSEQ multiplex PCR; TCRdb's copy has only in-frame clones and leaves some out. In the table there are some 25,000 clones, 50% to 55% of which are singletons. Obtained from alopecia areata patients were lesional scalp punch biopsies along with peripheral blood. Sorting separated CD4+ and CD8+ T cells out of PBMCs. What was sequenced was NKG2D-high CD8+ T cells sorted from blood. This TCR came from a human donor with alopecia areata. This chain connects TRBV29-1 to TRBJ2-2; 10 nucleotides align to TRBD1. The CDR3 loop is CSVGRQGAAGELFF. The CDR3 bases are TGCAGCGTTGGACGACAGGGGGCCGCCGGGGAGCTGTTTTTT.